Following are 3 T cell receptor beta chains from one sample sequenced in a study of Graves' ophthalmopathy and Graves' hyperthyroidism. RNA transcripts were the template, and TCR beta CDR3 regions were amplified from them. HTBI primers served in a first-round RT-PCR, which a second-round multiplex PCR followed. MiXCR, applied by TCRdb to the multiplex PCR reads, yields one record per CDR3 protein. The profile shows 680,000 or so distinct CDR3 sequences, around a fifth of them singletons. Sequencing was carried out using peripheral blood. The source is a woman aged 18-35 years with stable Graves' hyperthyroidism. Some clones in this sample may be carry-over from other donors' samples.

In regard to this clonotype: A much larger clone lies a single base off, so this may be a read error. The chain joins TRBV11-3 to TRBJ1-1; D unresolved. The CDR3 extends over 13 amino acids. CDR1 and CDR2 from the germline V gene are SGHNT and YENEEA. The CDR3 nucleotides are TGTGCCAGCAGCCGAGAGAAAGGATCTGAAGCTTGCTTT. Amino acid sequence: CASSREKGSEACF.

The sample holds many counts of this clonotype. This chain uses TRBV11-2 with TRBJ2-2; the match to TRBD1 covers 9 bases. Germline assignment: CDR1 SGHAT and CDR2 FQNNGV. V shed 6 bases and J 5 bases; nucleotides not matched to a gene: 7. The CDR3 extends over 15 amino acids. The CDR3 sequence: CASRRPGQGTGELFF. The DNA of the CDR3 is TGTGCCAGCAGACGACCGGGACAGGGAACCGGGGAGCTGTTTTTT. Full variable domain (outside the CDR3, taken from reference TRBV11-2 and TRBJ2-2): EAGVAQSPRYKIIEKRQSVAFWCNPISGHATLYWYQQILGQGPKLLIQFQNNGVVDDSQLPKDRFSAERLKGVDSTLKIQPAKLEDSAVYLCASRRPGQGTGELFFGEGSRLTVL.

In its sample, this clonotype was seen many times. This chain connects TRBV20-1 to TRBJ1-5, with TRBD1 as a possible D gene (6 bases). CDR3 size: 13 residues. CDR1 and CDR2 from the germline V gene are DFQATT and SNEGSKA (reference sequence). V was pared by 3 bases and J by 4 bases, with 10 bases between. The CDR3 bases are TGCAGTGCTAGGAGACAGGATAATCAGCCCCAGCATTTT. It yields the protein CSARRQDNQPQHF.